These 7 T cell receptor beta chains came from one sample sequenced in a study of blood T cell repertoires in COVID-19. The protocol was immunoSEQ multiplex PCR, while the TCRdb copy is restricted to in-frame clones and leaves out a portion. The top ten hold around 14% of the sample, which has roughly 65,000 clones, more than 75% seen once. Sequencing was performed on peripheral blood. These receptor sequences come from a woman in her fifties or sixties with acute or convalescent COVID-19.

The rearrangement links TRBV7-9 to TRBJ1-3; no definite D call. Germline CDR1 and CDR2: SEHNR and FQNEAQ (reference sequence). With 2 bases removed from V and 0 bases from J, the gap between germline ends came to 17 bases. This CDR3 contains 18 residues. This CDR3 is CASSLSARSSFSGNTIYF. CDR3 nucleotide sequence: TGTGCCAGCAGCTTATCGGCGAGGAGCTCGTTCTCTGGAAACACCATATATTTT. Using reference TRBV7-9 and TRBJ1-3 for the parts outside the CDR3, the full variable domain is DTGVSQNPRHKITKRGQNVTFRCDPISEHNRLYWYRQTLGQGPEFLTYFQNEAQLEKSRLLSDRFSAERPKGSFSTLEIQRTEQGDSAMYLCASSLSARSSFSGNTIYFGEGSWLTVV.

The CDR3 region is CASSPFPGGETQYF. The CDR3, as DNA: TGTGCCAGCAGCCCGTTCCCGGGCGGGGAGACCCAGTACTTC. The rearrangement joins TRBV5-4 to TRBJ2-5; a possible D gene is TRBD2 (5 bases). With 4 bases removed from V and 5 bases from J, the gap between germline ends came to 15 bases. Germline V gene data show CDR1 as SGHNT and CDR2 as YYREEE (reference sequence). This CDR3 has 14 amino acids.

V gene TRBV10-3 combines with J gene TRBJ2-5, with a possible D match to TRBD1 (5 bases). Germline CDR1 reads ENHRY; CDR2 reads SYGVKD. V lost 1 base and J 2 bases, leaving 8 bases between the germline ends. The CDR3 is 14 amino acids. The CDR3 nucleotides are TGTGCCATCAGTGAGTTTGGGGCACAAGAGACCCAGTACTTC. Its protein is CAISEFGAQETQYF.

CDR3 amino acids: CASSRQKQTGASEKLFF. CDR3 bases: TGTGCCAGCAGTCGTCAAAAACAGACAGGGGCGAGTGAAAAACTGTTTTTT. V is TRBV3-1 (or the pseudogene TRBV3-2) and J is TRBJ1-4, with 8 bases identical to TRBD1. Per germline, CDR1 LGHDT and CDR2 YNNKEL (reference sequence). The CDR3 loop spans 17 amino acids. V lost 6 bases and J lost 7; bases outside the gene matches: 16.

This chain connects TRBV4-1 to TRBJ1-4; 9 bases match TRBD1. This CDR3 comprises 21 residues. Trimming took 1 base from V and 4 from J; bases not matched to a gene: 19. Germline V gene data show CDR1 as MGHRA and CDR2 as YSYEKL. As DNA, the CDR3 is TGCGCCAGCAGCCAAGTCCGGTCCGGGACAGGGCCGCGAACACTTAATGAAAAACTGTTTTTT. Residues: CASSQVRSGTGPRTLNEKLFF.

CDR3 in amino acids: CASSRSGVEQYF. The CDR3 DNA is TGTGCCAGCAGCCGTAGCGGGGTCGAGCAGTACTTC. The chain has TRBV3-1 (or the pseudogene TRBV3-2) and TRBJ2-7; 8 bases match TRBD2. The J segment lost 6 bases and the V segment lost 4 bases, leaving 2 bases of the junction unmatched. Germline loops: CDR1 LGHDT, CDR2 YNNKEL (reference sequence). The CDR3 consists of 12 residues.

This clone was observed once. V is TRBV7-2 and J is TRBJ2-3; 10 nucleotides line up with TRBD2. Trimming removed 2 bases from V and 2 bases from J; junction bases left unmatched: 1. The germline V gene encodes CDR1 SGHTA and CDR2 FQGNSA. The CDR3 has 15 amino acids. For the CDR3, the DNA is TGTGCCAGCAGCTTACTAGCGGGGGCCACAGATACGCAGTATTTT. Translated: CASSLLAGATDTQYF.